The 3 T cell receptor beta chains below come from one sample, sequenced in a study of cytomegalovirus exposure and HLA in healthy donors. The PCR was carried out with 60 Vbeta primers and 13 Jbeta primers. Libraries were prepared by immunoSEQ multiplex PCR; TCRdb keeps only in-frame clonotypes and omits some of them. The sample holds roughly 280,000 clones, around two thirds seen once. The sequencing sample was made of PBMCs. Receptor source: a female donor in good health and CMV-seronegative.

The chain couples TRBV28 to TRBJ1-1, with D unresolved. V gave up 9 bases and J gave up 0 bases, with 14 bases separating them. Germline assignment: CDR1 MDHEN and CDR2 SYDVKM. The CDR3 is 14 amino acids. CDR3 DNA: TGTGCCAGTGCAAACAGAGCCCTGAACACTGAAGCTTTCTTT. This codes for CASANRALNTEAFF.

This chain uses TRBV5-1 with TRBJ2-3; TRBD2 matches 8 bases. The V gene end was trimmed by 1 base and the J gene end by 1 base; junction bases not matched to a gene: 2. The germline V gene has CDR1 SGHRS and CDR2 YFSETQ. This CDR3 contains 15 residues. The CDR3 region has the DNA TGCGCCAGCAGCTTGACTAGCGGCCGCACAGATACGCAGTATTTT. It specifies CASSLTSGRTDTQYF. Supplemented by reference TRBV5-1 and TRBJ2-3, the full variable domain reads KAGVTQTPRYLIKTRGQQVTLSCSPISGHRSVSWYQQTPGQGLQFLFEYFSETQRNKGNFPGRFSGRQFSNSRSEMNVSTLELGDSALYLCASSLTSGRTDTQYFGPGTRLTVL.

The chain couples TRBV19 to TRBJ2-1; 11 bases are a match to TRBD2. Germline V gene lookup returns CDR1 LNHDA and CDR2 SQIVND (reference sequence). The CDR3 covers 17 residues. J lost 3 bases, V lost 9 bases, and 13 bases had no gene match. CDR3 in amino acids: CARPTLAGGKDYNEQFF. For the CDR3, the DNA is TGTGCCAGACCGACCCTAGCGGGAGGCAAGGACTACAATGAGCAGTTCTTC.